A selection of T cell receptor beta chains follows, all from one sample in a study of cytomegalovirus exposure and HLA in healthy donors. Clones were sequenced by immunoSEQ multiplex PCR, and TCRdb holds only the in-frame ones, with some missing. This table holds over 150,000 clones, just under 80% found once. Sequenced material: PBMCs. Receptors originate from a woman aged 45-65 years in good health and CMV-seropositive. The CDR3 runs from the conserved cysteine through the conserved F or W. D genes are given only for firm matches. Clone size is given for some rows only: seen once, a few or many times, or a class if the clone is expanded.

size | D | J | V | DNA | CDR3
few | . | TRBJ2-4 | TRBV5-1 | TGCGCCAGCAGCCGCTTATTACAGGGACGAGAAAACATTCAGTACTTC | CASSRLLQGRENIQYF
. | . | TRBJ2-7 | TRBV5-6 | TGTGCCACTGAGTCTAGGAGCTCCTACGAGCAGTACTTC | CATESRSSYEQYF
. | . | TRBJ1-2 | TRBV7-3 | TGTGCCAGCAGCTTAAATCCCGCGTTTTATGGCTACACCTTC | CASSLNPAFYGYTF
few | TRBD1 | TRBJ1-5 | TRBV28 | TGTGCCAGCGGAATTCGTAACAGGGGCAGCAATCAGCCCCAGCATTTT | CASGIRNRGSNQPQHF
. | TRBD1 | TRBJ1-2 | TRBV5-1 | TGCGCCAGCAGCAGCGGGACAGGGGTAGGCTATGGCTACACCTTC | CASSSGTGVGYGYTF
. | . | TRBJ2-7 | TRBV28 | TGTGCCAGCAGTTTCCCAGGCCCCCAGTACTTC | CASSFPGPQYF
. | TRBD1 | TRBJ1-2 | TRBV9 | TGTGCCAGCAGCGCAAGACAGGGATACGGCTACACCTTC | CASSARQGYGYTF
. | . | TRBJ1-3 | TRBV5-1 | TGCGCCAGCAGCTTGGCCTTCGTGGTGTGGGAGTCGTCTGGAAACACCATATATTTT | CASSLAFVVWESSGNTIYF
. | TRBD1 | TRBJ1-4 | TRBV28 | TGTGCCAGCAGTGAAAACAGGGGAGGTGGTGAAAAACTGTTTTTT | CASSENRGGGEKLFF
few | . | TRBJ2-7 | TRBV7-8 | TGTGCCAGCAGCCCCGGACCGGGAGCCTACGAGCAGTACTTC | CASSPGPGAYEQYF
. | . | TRBJ1-6 | TRBV5-1 | TGCGCCAGCAGCGCACAGGGTTGGATTAATTCACCCCTCCACTTT | CASSAQGWINSPLHF
few | . | TRBJ1-4 | TRBV4-2 | TGTGCCAGCAGCCCCCAGGCAACTAATGAAAAACTGTTTTTT | CASSPQATNEKLFF
. | . | TRBJ2-1 | TRBV7-2 | TGTGCCAGCAGCTTAGAACAGGGCAATGAGCAGTTCTTC | CASSLEQGNEQFF
once | . | TRBJ2-7 | TRBV5-1 | TGCGCCAGCAGCCTGGATGGGGGGAGTCCCTACGAGCAGTACTTC | CASSLDGGSPYEQYF
. | . | TRBJ2-2 | TRBV6-5 | TGTGCCAGCAGCCGGACTCGGGAGCCCGGGGAGCTGTTTTTT | CASSRTREPGELFF
. | . | TRBJ1-1 | TRBV7-6 | TGTGCCAGCAGCTTAGTGGCCGGGGTAAACACTGAAGCTTTCTTT | CASSLVAGVNTEAFF
. | . | TRBJ1-1 | TRBV25-1 | TGTGCCAGCAGTAGGAGCGTCGGCGGGGGCACTGAAGCTTTCTTT | CASSRSVGGGTEAFF
once | . | TRBJ2-2 | TRBV5-1 | TGCGCCAGCAGCTTCAGGGTACGGGCCACCGGGGAGCTGTTTTTT | CASSFRVRATGELFF
. | TRBD2 | TRBJ2-7 | TRBV11-2 | TGTGCCAGCAGCACCGGGACTAGCGGGAACTACGAGCAGTACTTC | CASSTGTSGNYEQYF
. | . | TRBJ1-2 | TRBV28 | TGTGCCAGCAGTTTCGCAGGGAACGGCTACACCTTC | CASSFAGNGYTF
. | TRBD1 | TRBJ1-1 | TRBV14 | TGTGCCAGCAGCCAAGTAAGGGGGCTGGAAGCTTTCTTT | CASSQVRGLEAFF
. | . | TRBJ2-1 | TRBV7-7 | TGTGCTAGCAGTCTCGGGTCATCGGGGGATGAGCAGTTCTTC | CASSLGSSGDEQFF
. | TRBD1 | TRBJ1-2 | TRBV4-2 | TGTGCCAGCAGCCAAGAGGGGACAGGGGTTAATGGCTACACCTTC | CASSQEGTGVNGYTF
. | TRBD1 | TRBJ1-2 | TRBV25-1 | TGTGCCAGCAGTGGACTATTTGTGGGACAGAACTATGGCTACACCTTC | CASSGLFVGQNYGYTF
few | TRBD2 | TRBJ2-3 | TRBV4-3 | TGCGCCAGCAGCCAACGCGGACTAGCGGGAGTTTCAGATACGCAGTATTTT | CASSQRGLAGVSDTQYF
. | . | TRBJ2-7 | TRBV14 | TGTGCCAGCAGCCCCCACGGGATCTACGAGCAGTACTTC | CASSPHGIYEQYF
few | TRBD1 | TRBJ2-5 | TRBV19 | TGTGCCAGTACCCCGGGACAGGGAGAGACCCAGTACTTC | CASTPGQGETQYF
. | . | TRBJ2-7 | TRBV29-1 | TGCAGCGTTGCGGGGGTAACCTACGAGCAGTACTTC | CSVAGVTYEQYF
. | TRBD2 | TRBJ2-5 | TRBV5-1 | TGCGCCAGCAGCTTGGGTCTAGCGGGGGAAGAGACCCAGTACTTC | CASSLGLAGEETQYF
. | . | TRBJ1-2 | TRBV29-1 | TGCAGCGTTGAAGCGGGGATGGACTATGGCTACACCTTC | CSVEAGMDYGYTF
. | . | TRBJ2-2 | TRBV7-7 | TGTGCTAGCAGCCCACAGAGACCGAACACCGGGGAGCTGTTTTTT | CASSPQRPNTGELFF
. | TRBD1 | TRBJ1-2 | TRBV6-5 | TGTGCCAGCAGTGAGACAGGGCTAGGTGGCTACACCTTC | CASSETGLGGYTF
. | . | TRBJ2-7 | TRBV29-1 | TGCAGCGTTCGGGTCGGGAGAGCTCCCTACGAGCAGTACTTC | CSVRVGRAPYEQYF
. | TRBD1 | TRBJ1-6 | TRBV7-8 | TGTGCCAGCAGCGGAACAGGGGGCACTTCACCCCTCCACTTT | CASSGTGGTSPLHF
few | . | TRBJ2-7 | TRBV7-9 | TGTGCCAGCAGCTCAAGTTCTGGACAGGTAACCGGAGGGGAGCAGTACTTC | CASSSSSGQVTGGEQYF
. | . | TRBJ2-7 | TRBV4-3 | TGCGCCAGCAGCCAAGGTCCTCAGGCGTACGAGCAGTACTTC | CASSQGPQAYEQYF
. | . | TRBJ1-2 | TRBV7-9 | TGTTCCAGCAGACGATCGGGAGGGACGGGAGCTAACTATGGCTACACCTTC | CSSRRSGGTGANYGYTF
. | . | TRBJ2-1 | TRBV15 | TGTGCCACCAGCAGTGGGTCAGGCCCCTACAATGAGCAGTTCTTC | CATSSGSGPYNEQFF
few | TRBD1 | TRBJ1-1 | TRBV6-1 | TGTGCCAGCAGTGTGGGACAGGGGACTGAAGCTTTCTTT | CASSVGQGTEAFF